The 21 T cell receptor beta chains below were found in one sample sequenced in a study of T cell responses to AZD1222 COVID-19 vaccine. Sequencing used immunoSEQ multiplex PCR; TCRdb keeps in-frame clones, though not all of them. The sample contains around 90,000 clones, approximately 86% of which appear only once. Sequencing used peripheral blood, obtained on day 0 of AZD1222 vaccination. The receptors come from an adult in good health.

The chain couples TRBV2 to TRBJ1-6; 7 bases match TRBD1. The CDR3 spans 15 residues. CDR1 and CDR2 (germline): SNHLY, FYNNEI. Trimming removed 3 bases from V and 7 bases from J; junction bases left unmatched: 6. The CDR3 protein is CASSEGQLANSPLHF. Here the CDR3 DNA reads TGTGCCAGCAGTGAGGGACAGCTGGCAAATTCACCCCTCCACTTT.

This clone has a handful of counts. The chain joins TRBV15 to TRBJ2-1, with 7 bases that match TRBD1. Germline V CDR1 and CDR2: LNHNV, YYDKDF (reference sequence). With 4 bases clipped from V and 3 bases from J, the junction kept 9 bases outside the gene matches. The CDR3 is made up of 16 amino acids. In nucleotides, the CDR3 is TGTGCCACCAGCATTGAACAGGGGTTCATCTACAATGAGCAGTTCTTC. Encoded protein: CATSIEQGFIYNEQFF.

This clone appeared once. The chain combines TRBV7-9 with TRBJ2-7, with TRBD1 matching over 7 bases. Germline V gene sequence: CDR1 SEHNR, CDR2 FQNEAQ (reference sequence). This CDR3 region has 16 residues. The J segment lost 1 base and the V segment lost 0 bases, leaving 6 bases of the junction unmatched. The DNA of the CDR3 is TGTGCCAGCAGCTTAGCAGTGACAGGGCCGTCCTACGAGCAGTACTTC. It is translated as CASSLAVTGPSYEQYF.

The V call is TRBV12-5, the J call TRBJ1-2; D is undetermined. The V gene's germline CDR1 is LGHNT and CDR2 FRNRAP. This CDR3 region has 11 residues. Trimming took off 2 bases at V and 5 bases at J, with 3 bases between the two ends. CDR3 residues: CASGLIYGYTF. CDR3 nucleotides: TGTGCTAGTGGTTTGATTTATGGCTACACCTTC.

The V call is TRBV2, the J call TRBJ2-1; TRBD1 is a possible D gene (6 bases). The V gene's germline CDR1 is SNHLY and CDR2 FYNNEI. V shed 3 bases and J shed 8 bases, with 17 bases lying between them. This CDR3 spans 15 amino acids. CDR3 in amino acids: CASSDWGRGEHEQFF. CDR3 coding DNA: TGTGCCAGCAGTGATTGGGGCAGGGGCGAACATGAGCAGTTCTTC.

The chain is built from TRBV19 and TRBJ2-7, with 8 bases that match TRBD1. J lost 3 bases, V lost 9 bases, and 7 bases had no gene match. The CDR3 has 13 residues. Germline V gene sequence: CDR1 LNHDA, CDR2 SQIVND (reference sequence). Here the CDR3 DNA reads TGTGCCAGCAGAACCGGACAGGGCTACGAGCAGTACTTC. It yields the protein CASRTGQGYEQYF.

This sequence joins TRBV14 and TRBJ1-6; no firm D call. V lost 1 base to trimming and J lost 0 bases, with 4 bases between them. This CDR3 comprises 15 residues. Germline lookup yields CDR1 SGHDN and CDR2 FVKESK. CDR3 in DNA: TGTGCCAGCAGCCAAGGGATCTCCTATAATTCACCCCTCCACTTT. Its translation is CASSQGISYNSPLHF.

This chain links TRBV29-1 with TRBJ2-2; D is ambiguous. The germline gives CDR1 SQVTM, CDR2 ANQGSEA. The CDR3 is made up of 12 amino acids. With 3 bases removed from V and 1 base from J, the gap between germline ends came to 3 bases. CDR3 nucleotides: TGCAGCGTTGAGGTGAACACCGGGGAGCTGTTTTTT. Translating gives CSVEVNTGELFF.

The rearrangement links TRBV24-1 to TRBJ2-4, with a tentative D call TRBD1 (6 bases). Trimming stripped 5 bases from V and 14 bases from J, with 12 bases between. This CDR3 region has 11 residues. CDR1 is KGHDR, CDR2 SFDVKD, per germline. The CDR3 DNA sequence: TGTGCCACCAGTGGGGGTGGACAGAAGTACTTC. Translated, it gives CATSGGGQKYF.

The V call is TRBV11-3, the J call TRBJ2-2; 7 bases line up with TRBD1. Trimming took 4 bases from V and 4 from J; bases not matched to a gene: 9. CDR1 and CDR2 (germline): SGHNT, YENEEA. The CDR3 length is 16 residues. Here the CDR3 DNA reads TGTGCCAGCAGCTCAAGGACAGGACCCATCACCGGGGAGCTGTTTTTT. It encodes CASSSRTGPITGELFF.

The CDR3 sequence: CASSQDIPGEDTEAFF. The CDR3 DNA follows: TGTGCCAGCAGCCAAGATATCCCCGGGGAGGACACTGAAGCTTTCTTT. The chain employs TRBV4-2 and TRBJ1-1; D ambiguous. Trimming removed 0 bases at V and 3 bases at J, with 14 bases between. The germline gives CDR1 LGHNA, CDR2 YNFKEQ. The CDR3 totals 16 residues.

This clone was recorded many times. The chain links TRBV6-1 to TRBJ2-3; perhaps TRBD2 as D (5 bases). The CDR3 loop spans 11 amino acids. The germline gives CDR1 MNHNS, CDR2 SASEGT. V was cut by 0 bases and J by 12 bases, with 7 bases left in between. The CDR3 is CASSEATTQYF. In nucleotides, the CDR3 is TGTGCCAGCAGTGAAGCGACTACACAGTATTTT.

The V gene is TRBV19, the J gene TRBJ1-2; D gene unclear. Trimming took 5 bases from V and 2 from J, leaving 9 bases between them. The CDR3 sequence is 13 residues long. Germline CDR1 reads LNHDA; CDR2 reads SQIVND (reference sequence). The CDR3 loop is CASSRGRNYGYTF. In nucleotides, the CDR3 is TGTGCCAGTAGTCGAGGCAGGAACTATGGCTACACCTTC.

This chain links TRBV7-6 with TRBJ2-7; the D gene is possibly TRBD2 (8 bases). The length of the CDR3 is 20 residues. V was trimmed by 7 bases and J by 2 bases, leaving 33 bases between them. Germline CDR1 and CDR2: SGHVS and FNYEAQ. The DNA for the CDR3 is TGTGCCAGCACCGGGGGGGACTTAAGAGTTCGATGGGGACAGCCCTACGAGCAGTACTTC. The encoded protein is CASTGGDLRVRWGQPYEQYF.

This clone occurred a few times. The rearrangement links TRBV4-2 to TRBJ1-5; D is uncertain. V lost 2 bases, J lost 4 bases, and 3 bases lay in between. The CDR3 is made up of 12 amino acids. CDR1 and CDR2 (germline): LGHNA, YNFKEQ. CDR3 in amino acids: CASSQLNQPQHF. CDR3 DNA sequence: TGTGCCAGCAGCCAATTAAATCAGCCCCAGCATTTT.

The rearrangement links TRBV3-1 (or the pseudogene TRBV3-2) to TRBJ2-4; 7 bases are a match to TRBD1. Trimming at V came to 6 bases and at J to 8 bases, leaving 7 bases not matched to a gene. CDR3 length equals 13 residues. The germline gives CDR1 LGHDT, CDR2 YNNKEL (reference sequence). In DNA form, the CDR3 reads TGTGCCAGCAGGCTGACAGGGCTGGACATTCAGTACTTC. Translation gives CASRLTGLDIQYF.

The J gene is TRBJ2-7, the V gene TRBV5-4, with D perhaps being TRBD1 or TRBD2 (5 bases each). The CDR3 is 18 amino acids. Germline V gene lookup returns CDR1 SGHNT and CDR2 YYREEE (reference sequence). Trimming took 0 bases from V and 0 from J, leaving 19 bases between them. Here the CDR3 DNA reads TGTGCCAGCAGCTTGGTCACCGTGGGGCGGGTCAGCTCCTACGAGCAGTACTTC. Translated: CASSLVTVGRVSSYEQYF.

The V and J genes are TRBV9 and TRBJ2-2, with 9 bases matching TRBD2. V gave up 4 bases and J gave up 5 bases; unmatched junction bases: 9. Germline-derived CDR1 and CDR2 are SGDLS and YYNGEE. The CDR3 covers 16 residues. The DNA of the CDR3 is TGTGCCAGCAGCCCACAGGGACTAGCTAATACCGGGGAGCTGTTTTTT. Protein sequence: CASSPQGLANTGELFF. Supplemented by reference TRBV9 and TRBJ2-2, the full variable domain reads DSGVTQTPKHLITATGQRVTLRCSPRSGDLSVYWYQQSLDQGLQFLIQYYNGEERAKGNILERFSAQQFPDLHSELNLSSLELGDSALYFCASSPQGLANTGELFFGEGSRLTVL.

The genes are TRBV29-1 and TRBJ2-7, with D maybe TRBD2 (6 bases). The germline gives CDR1 SQVTM, CDR2 ANQGSEA. Trimming left V 7 bases short and J 3 bases short, with 16 bases between. The CDR3 covers 13 residues. This CDR3 reads CSAEGVGGYEQYF. As DNA, the CDR3 is TGCAGCGCCGAAGGCGTCGGGGGCTACGAGCAGTACTTC.

The gene calls are TRBV5-1 and TRBJ2-1, with 7 bases that match TRBD1. Germline loops: CDR1 SGHRS, CDR2 YFSETQ. CDR3 size: 15 residues. V shed 4 bases and J 3 bases; nucleotides not matched to a gene: 7. CDR3 sequence reads: CASSPSGQSYNEQFF. The CDR3 DNA follows: TGCGCCAGCAGCCCCTCGGGACAGAGCTACAATGAGCAGTTCTTC. Based on the CDR3 plus reference TRBV5-1 and TRBJ2-1, the full variable domain is KAGVTQTPRYLIKTRGQQVTLSCSPISGHRSVSWYQQTPGQGLQFLFEYFSETQRNKGNFPGRFSGRQFSNSRSEMNVSTLELGDSALYLCASSPSGQSYNEQFFGPGTRLTVL.

In this sample, this clone turned up a few times. The chain links TRBV6-5 to TRBJ1-2; D not resolved. V shed 8 bases and J shed 6 bases, with 10 bases lying between them. From germline, CDR1 is MNHEY and CDR2 SVGAGI. This CDR3 comprises 11 residues. CDR3 nucleotide sequence: TGTGCCAGCGTCGCCGCGGATGGCTACACCTTC. Translated, it gives CASVAADGYTF.